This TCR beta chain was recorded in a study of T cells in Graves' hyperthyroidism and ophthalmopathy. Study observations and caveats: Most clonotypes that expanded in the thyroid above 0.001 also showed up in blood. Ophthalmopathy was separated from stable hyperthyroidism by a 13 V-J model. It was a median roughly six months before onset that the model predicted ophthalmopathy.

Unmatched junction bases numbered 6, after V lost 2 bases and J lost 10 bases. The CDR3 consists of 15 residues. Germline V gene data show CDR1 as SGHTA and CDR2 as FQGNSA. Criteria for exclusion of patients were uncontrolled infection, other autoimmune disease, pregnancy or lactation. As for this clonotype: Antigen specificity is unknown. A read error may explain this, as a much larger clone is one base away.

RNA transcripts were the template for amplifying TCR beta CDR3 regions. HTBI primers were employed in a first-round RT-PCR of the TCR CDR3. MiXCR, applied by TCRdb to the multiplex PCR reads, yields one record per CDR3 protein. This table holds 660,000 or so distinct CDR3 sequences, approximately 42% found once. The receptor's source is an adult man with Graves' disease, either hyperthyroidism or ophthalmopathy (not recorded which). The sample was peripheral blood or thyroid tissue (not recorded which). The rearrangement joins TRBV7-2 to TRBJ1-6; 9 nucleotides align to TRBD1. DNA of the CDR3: TGTGCCAGCAGCTTAAGCACAGGGGGCGGGTCACCCCTCCACTTT. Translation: CASSLSTGGGSPLHF.